The next 12 T cell receptor beta chains were all read from a single sample in a study of CD4 and CD8 cells across lung adenocarcinoma regions. TCRdb reprocessed the PCR reads via MiXCR and lists one record per CDR3 protein. This sample has roughly 10,000 distinct CDR3 sequences; 50% to 65% occur once, and the top ten carry around 19%. Material for sequencing was CD4+ T cells from the center of a lung tumor. Every receptor here comes from a male donor with lung adenocarcinoma. The CD4 and CD8 labels of this study may be unreliable.

This clonotype occurred a few times. This chain links TRBV10-3 with TRBJ2-5; the D gene is possibly TRBD2 (6 bases). V was shortened by 11 bases and J by 0 bases, with 19 bases between the two germline ends. The CDR3 covers 15 residues. Looked up from germline, CDR1 is ENHRY and CDR2 is SYGVKD. The CDR3 sequence: CAAGLGGGDQETQYF. CDR3 bases: TGTGCCGCGGGGCTCGGTGGCGGGGACCAAGAGACCCAGTACTTC.

The chain combines TRBV10-3 with TRBJ2-3, with 11 bases that match TRBD1. V trimming: 11 bases; J trimming: 6 bases; junction bases outside the gene matches: 13. This CDR3 spans 15 amino acids. The germline CDR1 and CDR2 sequences are ENHRY and SYGVKD. The CDR3: CAGGQGGGGSDTQYF. CDR3 DNA sequence: TGTGCCGGGGGACAGGGGGGGGGGGGAAGTGATACGCAGTATTTT.

V and J are TRBV12-3 or TRBV12-4 and TRBJ2-1, with D possibly matching TRBD1 (5 bases). The tail of the sequence fits TRBJ2-5 better, so the J call may be wrong. The CDR3 is made up of 15 amino acids. The CDR3 protein is CASSPGGAVKETQYF. CDR3 sequence (DNA): TGTGCCAGCAGTCCCGGTGGGGCGGTTAAAGAGACCCAGTACTTC.

This clonotype counts as medium-sized. The gene calls are TRBV7-2 and TRBJ2-1; D perhaps matches TRBD1 (6 bases). The CDR3 loop spans 14 amino acids. Trimming pared 2 bases from V and 7 bases from J, leaving 12 bases between. Germline assignment: CDR1 SGHTA and CDR2 FQGNSA. The CDR3 bases are TGTGCCAGCAGCTTATGGCAGGGGAAGAATGAGCAGTTCTTC. Translated, it gives CASSLWQGKNEQFF.

This clonotype was recorded a few times. The chain has TRBV6-5 and TRBJ2-5; a possible D gene is TRBD2 (5 bases). CDR3 length equals 14 residues. Germline V gene lookup returns CDR1 MNHEY and CDR2 SVGAGI. V lost 2 bases, J lost 4 bases, and 11 bases lay in between. The CDR3 DNA follows: TGTGCCAGCAGTTACCAACAAGGGAGAGAGACCCAGTACTTC. Its translation is CASSYQQGRETQYF.

This clonotype has ten or more counts. This sequence joins TRBV6-1 and TRBJ1-1; D is unresolved. Germline CDR1 MNHNS, CDR2 SASEGT. The length of the CDR3 is 15 residues. Trimming removed 3 bases from V and 5 bases from J, with 16 bases in between. CDR3 region: CASSDPSRRETEAFF. In DNA form, the CDR3 reads TGTGCCAGCAGTGACCCCAGCCGAAGGGAGACTGAAGCTTTCTTT.

This clonotype was picked up one time. The chain couples TRBV6-1 to TRBJ2-3; the D call may be TRBD1 or TRBD2 (5 bases each). V was cut by 7 bases and J by 12 bases, with 23 bases left in between. Germline CDR1 and CDR2: MNHNS and SASEGT. The CDR3 contains 14 residues. The CDR3 DNA reads as TGTGCCAGCACGGTACGGGGCGCCAAAAACACTCAGTATTTT. This codes for CASTVRGAKNTQYF.

V and J are TRBV25-1 and TRBJ2-2, with TRBD2 identical over 8 bases. The CDR3 covers 18 residues. Germline V gene data show CDR1 as MGHDK and CDR2 as SYGVNS. V lost 4 bases to trimming and J lost 13 bases; unmatched junction nucleotides: 23. CDR3 coding DNA: TGTGCCAGCAGTGTGAAGAGTAGCGGGGCTTTGAACACCGGTGCGCTGTTTTTT. Translating gives CASSVKSSGALNTGALFF.

This clonotype is deemed medium-sized. The chain links TRBV6-1 to TRBJ2-7, with TRBD2 matching over 11 bases. Germline V gene lookup returns CDR1 MNHNS and CDR2 SASEGT. The CDR3 totals 14 residues. Germline trimming cut 5 bases from V and 2 bases from J; bases unmatched to any gene: 2. The CDR3 sequence is CASSRLAGTYEQYF. The CDR3, as DNA: TGTGCCAGCAGTCGACTAGCGGGAACCTACGAGCAGTACTTC.

Notes on this clonotype: One end of the junction does not line up with germline, which may come from a read error. The genes are TRBV7-6 and TRBJ2-5; 7 bases agree with TRBD1. CDR1 SGHVS and CDR2 FNYEAQ come from the germline V gene. This CDR3 region has 15 residues. CDR3 bases: TGTGCCGCGGGCTTAGGGGGCTGTGACCAAGAGACGCAGTACTTC. It translates to CAAGLGGCDQETQYF.

The rearrangement links TRBV14 to TRBJ2-5, with a tentative D call TRBD1 (5 bases). This CDR3 contains 14 residues. V lost 0 bases to trimming and J lost 5 bases, with 10 bases between them. CDR1 and CDR2 (germline): SGHDN, FVKESK. The chain's CDR3 is CASSQDQGSETQYF. The CDR3 region has the DNA TGTGCCAGCAGCCAAGATCAGGGTAGCGAGACCCAGTACTTC.

This clonotype is deemed large. The rearrangement uses TRBV27 and TRBJ2-7; TRBD2 matches at 10 bases. The germline V gene has CDR1 MNHEY and CDR2 SMNVEV (reference sequence). This CDR3 contains 15 residues. V lost 6 bases to trimming and J lost 2 bases; unmatched junction nucleotides: 7. The CDR3 loop is CASRAEREGAYEQYF. The CDR3 nucleotides read TGTGCCAGCAGAGCGGAGCGGGAGGGGGCCTACGAGCAGTACTTC.